The 24 T cell receptor beta chains given below trace back to one sample, sequenced in a study of OX40 agonist ivuxolimab in advanced cancers. Measured with immunoSEQ multiplex PCR; TCRdb has only the in-frame clones, and not every one. Of tens of thousands of clones listed, around 80% are singletons. Specimen: CD4+ or CD8+ T cells sorted from blood, collected in a trial of the OX40 agonist ivuxolimab. These receptors came from an adult with an advanced solid tumor such as melanoma, head and neck, liver or kidney cancer.

The gene calls are TRBV11-2 and TRBJ2-7; tentatively, D is TRBD1 (6 bases). Trimming shortened V by 1 base and J by 1 base, and 11 bases separated the two germline ends. Germline lookup yields CDR1 SGHAT and CDR2 FQNNGV. The CDR3 totals 15 residues. The DNA for the CDR3 is TGTGCCAGCAGCTTAGCAGGGGACCAATCCTACGAGCAGTACTTC. As protein: CASSLAGDQSYEQYF.

This chain connects TRBV9 to TRBJ2-7; weak D call: TRBD1 (6 bases). Germline loops: CDR1 SGDLS, CDR2 YYNGEE. Between the trimmed V and J ends, which lost 0 bases and 4 bases, there was a span of 11 bases. CDR3 length: 14 residues. CDR3 bases: TGTGCCAGCAGCGTAGTAGGGGACACATACGAGCAGTACTTC. It encodes CASSVVGDTYEQYF.

This chain connects TRBV9 to TRBJ2-1; no reliable D call. Deletions cut 2 bases from V and 7 bases from J, with 7 bases between. Germline values: CDR1 SGDLS, CDR2 YYNGEE. The CDR3 loop spans 12 amino acids. CDR3 in DNA: TGTGCCAGCAGCGTTCCCAGGAATGAGCAGTTCTTC. This gives the protein CASSVPRNEQFF. The full variable domain, its missing parts supplied by reference TRBV9 and TRBJ2-1, is DSGVTQTPKHLITATGQRVTLRCSPRSGDLSVYWYQQSLDQGLQFLIQYYNGEERAKGNILERFSAQQFPDLHSELNLSSLELGDSALYFCASSVPRNEQFFGPGTRLTVL.

This clone was detected only a few times. The genes are TRBV11-2 and TRBJ2-3; D unresolved. Germline V gene data show CDR1 as SGHAT and CDR2 as FQNNGV. This CDR3 has 11 residues. Trimming pared 2 bases from V and 4 bases from J, leaving 1 base between. In DNA, the CDR3 is TGTGCCAGCAGCTTACCAGATACGCAGTATTTT. As protein: CASSLPDTQYF.

The rearrangement joins TRBV11-2 to TRBJ2-3; D could derive from TRBD1 or TRBD2 (7 bases each). Trimming took 5 bases from V and 4 from J, leaving 16 bases between them. The CDR3 runs to 15 residues. The germline V gene encodes CDR1 SGHAT and CDR2 FQNNGV. This CDR3 reads CASSPGLGGPDTQYF. CDR3 coding DNA: TGTGCCAGCAGCCCTGGACTAGGGGGCCCAGATACGCAGTATTTT.

The rearrangement joins TRBV27 to TRBJ2-7; 10 bases are a match to TRBD2. In germline, CDR1 is MNHEY, CDR2 SMNVEV (reference sequence). The CDR3 length is 17 residues. J gave up 6 bases and V 1 base, and 12 bases lay outside the gene matches. The CDR3 is CASSLYASGSGKREQYF. The CDR3 DNA is TGTGCCAGCAGTTTATACGCTAGCGGGAGCGGAAAACGCGAGCAGTACTTC.

Only one count was recorded for this clone. The rearrangement uses TRBV14 and TRBJ2-2; 12 nucleotides match TRBD2. V lost 6 bases, J lost 4 bases, and 6 bases stayed unmatched. Germline CDR1 reads SGHDN; CDR2 reads FVKESK. The CDR3 contains 16 residues. The CDR3 reads CASSLGLAGRTGELFF. The DNA for the CDR3 is TGTGCCAGCAGTCTTGGACTAGCGGGACGCACCGGGGAGCTGTTTTTT.

The genes are TRBV11-2 and TRBJ1-1, with a tentative D call TRBD1 (5 bases). The CDR3 has 18 residues. Germline V gene sequence: CDR1 SGHAT, CDR2 FQNNGV. Trimming shortened V by 1 base and J by 1 base, and 19 bases separated the two germline ends. The CDR3 DNA reads as TGTGCCAGCAGCTTAGTTTATGGGGTCCAGGGTCGGAACACTGAAGCTTTCTTT. Translating gives CASSLVYGVQGRNTEAFF.

This clone was counted a few times. CDR3 sequence reads: CASLGAGSSYEQYF. The DNA of the CDR3 is TGTGCCAGCCTTGGGGCAGGGAGCTCCTACGAGCAGTACTTC. The chain links TRBV19 to TRBJ2-7; D possibly uses TRBD1 or TRBD2 (5 bases each). The V end was cut by 9 bases, the J end by 0 bases, with 15 bases between. The CDR3 is made up of 14 amino acids. CDR1 is LNHDA and CDR2 is SQIVND in the germline V gene (reference sequence).

This clone was counted a single time. The chain is built from TRBV2 and TRBJ2-2, with 8 nucleotides matching TRBD2. The CDR3 covers 16 residues. Germline CDR1 and CDR2: SNHLY and FYNNEI. Germline trimming cut 7 bases from V and 4 bases from J; bases unmatched to any gene: 11. CDR3 sequence: CASTPGSGRGTGELFF. As DNA, the CDR3 is TGTGCCAGCACCCCTGGGAGCGGGAGAGGCACCGGGGAGCTGTTTTTT.

V gene TRBV7-2 combines with J gene TRBJ1-3; tentatively, D is TRBD1 (5 bases). Germline loops: CDR1 SGHTA, CDR2 FQGNSA. V was cut by 2 bases and J by 0 bases, with 20 bases left in between. The length of the CDR3 is 19 residues. CDR3 region: CASSLYGGEGDNSGNTIYF. CDR3 in DNA: TGTGCCAGCAGCTTATACGGGGGAGAGGGCGATAACTCTGGAAACACCATATATTTT. The full variable domain, rest sourced from reference TRBV7-2 and TRBJ1-3, is GAGVSQSPSNKVTEKGKDVELRCDPISGHTALYWYRQSLGQGLEFLIYFQGNSAPDKSGLPSDRFSAERTGGSVSTLTIQRTQQEDSAVYLCASSLYGGEGDNSGNTIYFGEGSWLTVV.

The rearrangement links TRBV2 to TRBJ1-1, with TRBD1 as a possible D gene (5 bases). The germline V gene has CDR1 SNHLY and CDR2 FYNNEI. With 1 base removed from V and 5 bases from J, the gap between germline ends came to 5 bases. The length of the CDR3 is 12 residues. The CDR3 spells CASSEGGTEAFF. CDR3 nucleotide sequence: TGTGCCAGCAGTGAAGGGGGGACTGAAGCTTTCTTT.

V and J are TRBV6-1 and TRBJ2-7; 7 bases map to TRBD1. J was trimmed by 7 bases and V by 5 bases; bases with no gene match: 8. This CDR3 contains 13 residues. Germline V gene sequence: CDR1 MNHNS, CDR2 SASEGT. The CDR3 here is CASSTRQGLEQYF. As DNA, the CDR3 is TGTGCCAGCAGTACTCGACAGGGCCTGGAGCAGTACTTC.

The V and J genes are TRBV29-1 and TRBJ1-4; D gene unclear. Germline V gives CDR1 SQVTM, CDR2 ANQGSEA. Trimming left V 4 bases short and J 7 bases short, with 13 bases between. The CDR3 contains 13 residues. CDR3 in amino acids: CSVVDGDVEKLFF. CDR3 coding DNA: TGCAGCGTTGTCGACGGCGACGTTGAAAAACTGTTTTTT.

This clone is medium-sized within its sample. The gene calls are TRBV25-1 and TRBJ1-1; tentative D call: TRBD1 (6 bases). The germline gives CDR1 MGHDK, CDR2 SYGVNS. With 3 bases removed from V and 5 bases from J, the gap between germline ends came to 16 bases. This CDR3 has 15 amino acids. This CDR3 is CASSDQSRGGTEAFF. As DNA, the CDR3 is TGTGCCAGCAGTGATCAAAGCAGAGGGGGGACTGAAGCTTTCTTT.

Concerning this clone: Germline is not matched at one junction end, which may reflect a read error. The chain has TRBV30 and TRBJ2-3; D may be TRBD2 (6 bases). Germline V CDR1 and CDR2: GTSNPN, SVGIG (reference sequence). CDR3 length: 12 residues. The CDR3 nucleotides read TGTGCCTGGAGTTCCATCCGGGACTCCCGGAATTTT. This gives the protein CAWSSIRDSRNF.

CDR3 DNA sequence: TGCGCCAGCAGCGATCGAAGGGGAGGGAGCGGGACTCCTAACAATGAGCAGTTCTTC. Protein sequence: CASSDRRGGSGTPNNEQFF. This chain joins TRBV5-1 and TRBJ2-1; 7 bases line up with TRBD2. The CDR3 runs to 19 residues. Germline CDR1 and CDR2: SGHRS and YFSETQ. V dropped 4 bases and J dropped 5; count of bases not matched to a gene: 21.

The V call is TRBV7-2, the J call TRBJ1-1; D is unresolved. Germline V gene sequence: CDR1 SGHTA, CDR2 FQGNSA. The CDR3 loop spans 14 amino acids. Deletions cut 4 bases from V and 1 base from J, with 10 bases between. CDR3 in DNA: TGTGCCAGCAGCTCCGGACGGTCGAACACTGAAGCTTTCTTT. Its protein product is CASSSGRSNTEAFF.

The chain links TRBV5-4 to TRBJ2-5; the D gene could be TRBD1 or TRBD2 (5 bases each). The germline V gene encodes CDR1 SGHNT and CDR2 YYREEE (reference sequence). The CDR3 has 15 residues. V shed 4 bases and J shed 2 bases, with 15 bases lying between them. The CDR3 loop is CASSDFHGTQETQYF. CDR3 sequence (DNA): TGTGCCAGCAGCGATTTCCACGGGACGCAAGAGACCCAGTACTTC.

This clone appeared a single time. The chain carries TRBV5-4 and TRBJ2-7, with 8 bases aligning to TRBD2. The CDR3 is 15 amino acids. The germline V gene has CDR1 SGHNT and CDR2 YYREEE (reference sequence). The V segment lost 3 bases and the J segment 0 bases; nucleotides outside the gene matches: 5. The CDR3: CASSSSSGSSYEQYF. For the CDR3, the DNA is TGTGCCAGCAGCTCCAGCAGCGGGAGCTCCTACGAGCAGTACTTC.

Notes on this clone: The identical CDR3 is also encoded by other nucleotide sequences in the sample. This sequence joins TRBV6-6 and TRBJ2-5; D not resolved. The CDR3 sequence is 12 residues long. Trimming stripped 3 bases from V and 5 bases from J, with 7 bases between. The germline V gene has CDR1 MNHNY and CDR2 SVGAGI (reference sequence). The CDR3 DNA reads TGTGCCAGCAGTTATTCCCGGGAGACCCAGTACTTC. It codes for CASSYSRETQYF.

The chain couples TRBV18 to TRBJ1-1; 8 positions match TRBD1. Germline V lookup: CDR1 KGHSH, CDR2 LQKENI. The CDR3 is 15 residues long. V was clipped by 3 bases and J by 3 bases; unmatched bases: 6. The CDR3 DNA sequence: TGTGCCAGCTCACCGACAGGGGCCTCCGACACTGAAGCTTTCTTT. It translates to CASSPTGASDTEAFF.

V usage is TRBV5-1 and J usage is TRBJ1-4; 8 positions agree with TRBD1. The length of the CDR3 is 16 residues. Unmatched junction bases numbered 6, after V lost 2 bases and J lost 3 bases. Germline CDR1 SGHRS, CDR2 YFSETQ. The CDR3 is CASSFTDRGPNEKLFF. CDR3 nucleotide sequence: TGCGCCAGCAGCTTTACCGACAGGGGCCCTAATGAAAAACTGTTTTTT.

The CDR3 DNA sequence: TGCGCCAGCAGCTTCCGGTCCTCGGGACGGATGAACACTGAAGCTTTCTTT. It translates to CASSFRSSGRMNTEAFF. The rearrangement links TRBV5-1 to TRBJ1-1, with TRBD1 as a possible D gene (5 bases). V dropped 2 bases and J dropped 0 bases, with 17 bases sitting between them. Germline CDR1 and CDR2: SGHRS and YFSETQ. The CDR3 contains 17 residues.